What follows are 5 T cell receptor beta chains derived from one specimen sequenced in a study of response to subunit inactivated influenza vaccine (dated by TCRdb to 2016 to 2019). Library method: RT-PCR. The sequencing machine was an Illumina HiSeq 2500. The raw public data were reprocessed by TCRdb itself: fastp quality trimming at Q25, MiXCR clonotype calling, in-frame beta chains only. Each entry merges the rows of one CDR3 protein and shows their most common DNA and genes. The sample has around 320,000 distinct CDR3 sequences on record, over 20% of them singletons. The ten largest clones add up to approximately 10% of the sample. The sequences come from PBMCs from blood, collected approximately 22 months after vaccination. Source of these receptors: a man in his fifties or sixties who received an inactivated influenza vaccine. Donor details come from another sample of the same person, matched by shared clones.

The J gene is TRBJ1-4, the V gene TRBV20-1, with D possibly TRBD1 on 6 matching bases. Between the trimmed V and J ends, which lost 6 bases and 5 bases, there was a span of 16 bases. The CDR3 is made up of 14 amino acids. Germline-derived CDR1 and CDR2 are DFQATT and SNEGSKA (reference sequence). CDR3 sequence (DNA): TGCAGTGCAGTAACAGGGAGGGGGAATGAAAAACTGTTTTTT. It codes for CSAVTGRGNEKLFF.

The sample holds many counts of this clonotype. The rearrangement uses TRBV20-1 and TRBJ1-5, with a weak D call TRBD1 (5 bases). The CDR3 covers 14 residues. The germline CDR1 and CDR2 sequences are DFQATT and SNEGSKA (reference sequence). Between the trimmed V and J ends, which lost 3 bases and 3 bases, there was a span of 12 bases. The DNA of the CDR3 is TGCAGTGCTAGTGCTGGACACCTCAATCAGCCCCAGCATTTT. It yields the protein CSASAGHLNQPQHF.

This chain connects TRBV12-3 or TRBV12-4 to TRBJ1-1, with 7 bases lining up with TRBD1. The CDR3 runs 15 residues. Trimming took 5 bases from V and 1 from J; bases not matched to a gene: 7. This chain's CDR3 is CASSVHRDRNTEAFF. The CDR3 bases are TGTGCCAGCAGTGTGCACCGGGACAGGAACACTGAAGCTTTCTTT.

This chain uses TRBV7-8 with TRBJ1-5; 11 bases are a match to TRBD1. Unmatched junction bases numbered 3, after V lost 1 base and J lost 4 bases. The germline V gene encodes CDR1 SGHVS and CDR2 FQNEAQ. The CDR3 is made up of 16 amino acids. CDR3 protein: CASSLGTGGPNQPQHF. In DNA, the CDR3 is TGTGCCAGCAGCTTAGGGACAGGGGGCCCTAATCAGCCCCAGCATTTT.

The chain uses TRBV11-2 and TRBJ2-2; TRBD2 matches 13 bases. V was pared by 2 bases and J by 0 bases, with 6 bases of the junction left unmatched. The CDR3 runs 19 residues. Germline loops: CDR1 SGHAT, CDR2 FQNNGV. The CDR3 region has the DNA TGTGCCAGCAGCTTAAAGTGGGGACTAGCGGGAACGAACACCGGGGAGCTGTTTTTT. It encodes CASSLKWGLAGTNTGELFF.